This entry features one T cell receptor (beta chain) sequence. No antigen is known for it. This CDR3 is built from 16 residues. Germline V gives CDR1 MDHEN, CDR2 SYDVKM. Trimming pared 6 bases from V and 4 bases from J, leaving 19 bases between. These data come from a study of cytomegalovirus exposure and HLA in healthy donors. PCR amplification relied on 60 Vbeta primers (plus 13 Jbeta primers). Sequenced by immunoSEQ multiplex PCR; TCRdb stores in-frame clones only, minus some. The table includes 150,000 or so clones, around four fifths detected once. Findings and limits, study-wide: The authors enumerated roughly 160 TCR beta chains as linked to cytomegalovirus. As a later analysis showed, a missense DCLRE1C variant was linked to trimming of TCR beta V- and J-genes.

The receptor was isolated from a man between 18 and 35 years old in good health and CMV-seropositive. V and J are TRBV28 and TRBJ1-5, with D tentatively TRBD1 (5 bases). Sequencing input: PBMCs. CDR3 sequence (DNA): TGTGCCAGCAGACTAAGGGGCAGGGCCGGTAATCAGCCCCAGCATTTT. Translating it yields CASRLRGRAGNQPQHF.